This T cell receptor beta chain was identified during a study of T cell responses to AZD1222 COVID-19 vaccine. Turning to the study itself: Second-dose intervals of approximately 4 or approximately 12 weeks were pooled. Study results and caveats: It should be noted that donors were predominantly white British and more often female, and clonal diversity was possibly underestimated.

Using immunoSEQ multiplex PCR, the repertoire was profiled, and TCRdb retains in-frame clones only, with some absent. The sample has about 97,000 clones, nearly 90% seen once. The CDR3 is 15 amino acids. V lost 0 bases and J lost 1, with 10 bases in between. CDR1 GTSNPN and CDR2 SVGIG come from the germline V gene (reference sequence). With regard to this clone: The antigen is not known.

The sequences come from peripheral blood, collected on day 0 of AZD1222 vaccination. This TCR was recovered from an adult in good health. V and J are TRBV30 and TRBJ1-5, with a possible D match to TRBD1 (5 bases). In DNA form, the CDR3 reads TGTGCCTGGAGTGTGGGGGGACGGAGCAATCAGCCCCAGCATTTT. It codes for CAWSVGGRSNQPQHF.